The source of this TCR beta chain is a study of regulatory T cells in long-lasting Graves disease. CDR1 is SGDLS and CDR2 is YYNGEE in the germline V gene. Trimming stripped 0 bases from V and 7 bases from J, with 10 bases between. This CDR3 spans 14 amino acids. As for time point: newly diagnosed GD, antithyroid drugs for less than 3 months. Making the TCR library involved RNA that had been extracted from PBMCs. CDR3-region Arm-PCR and iRepertoire HTBI primers produced the TCR beta libraries. As handled by the study authors: The identification of under 65 TRBV and 14 TRBJ segments was made across samples. One entry per CDR3 protein results from TCRdb running MiXCR on the multiplex PCR reads. The V and J calls shown here were made by TCRdb, not taken from the authors' results. Altogether roughly 250,000 distinct CDR3 sequences are present, 15% to 20% being singletons, with the ten largest covering 14%.

Study conclusions and caveats: Clonotypes that were public and shared totalled a few thousand in persistent patients versus 800 to 1,000 in new patients.

This clonotype was recorded at least ten times. Its antigen is currently unknown. This same sample was also taken into another study, of T cells in Graves' hyperthyroidism and ophthalmopathy. According to that study: Hyperthyroidism, newly diagnosed and lasting under 2 months, affected patients aged 18 to 65. Exclusion followed for patients with uncontrolled infection, other autoimmune disease, pregnancy or lactation.

The sequence came from a woman in her 30s with Graves disease. The source material was peripheral blood mononuclear cells (PBMCs), sampled at new diagnosis, from a patient treated with antithyroid drugs. The gene calls are TRBV9 and TRBJ1-4; tentative D call: TRBD1 (5 bases). CDR3 residues: CASSVDRRGEKLFF. CDR3 nucleotide sequence: TGTGCCAGCAGCGTAGACAGGAGGGGTGAAAAACTGTTTTTT.